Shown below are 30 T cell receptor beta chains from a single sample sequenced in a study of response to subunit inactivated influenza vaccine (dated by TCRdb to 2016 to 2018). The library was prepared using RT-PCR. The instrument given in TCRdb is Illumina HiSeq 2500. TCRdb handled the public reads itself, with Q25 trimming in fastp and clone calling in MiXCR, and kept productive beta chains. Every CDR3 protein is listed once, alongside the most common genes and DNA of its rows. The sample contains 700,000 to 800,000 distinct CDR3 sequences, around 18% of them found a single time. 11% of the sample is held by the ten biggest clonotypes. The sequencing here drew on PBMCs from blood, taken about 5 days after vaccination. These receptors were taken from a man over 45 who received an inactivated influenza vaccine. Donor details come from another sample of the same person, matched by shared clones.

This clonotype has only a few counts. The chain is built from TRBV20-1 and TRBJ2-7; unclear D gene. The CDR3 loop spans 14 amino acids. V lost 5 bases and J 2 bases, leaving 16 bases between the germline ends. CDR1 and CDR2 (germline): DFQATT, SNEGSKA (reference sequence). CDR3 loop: CSARRPDGPYEQYF. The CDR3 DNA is TGCAGTGCTCGCAGACCGGACGGTCCCTACGAGCAGTACTTC.

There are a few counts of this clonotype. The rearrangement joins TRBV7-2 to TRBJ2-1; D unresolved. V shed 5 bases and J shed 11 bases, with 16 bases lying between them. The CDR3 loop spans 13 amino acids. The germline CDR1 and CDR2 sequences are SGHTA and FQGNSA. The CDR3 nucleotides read TGTGCCAGCAGCCCCGCCCAAATAGGGAAGCAGTTCTTC. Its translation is CASSPAQIGKQFF.

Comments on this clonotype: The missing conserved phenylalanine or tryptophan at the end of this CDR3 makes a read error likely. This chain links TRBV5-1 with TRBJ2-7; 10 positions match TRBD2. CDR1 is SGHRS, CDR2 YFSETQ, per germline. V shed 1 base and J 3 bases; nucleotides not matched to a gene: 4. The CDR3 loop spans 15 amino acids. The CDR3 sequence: CASSLSSGSLYEQYS. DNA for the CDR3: TGCGCCAGCAGCTTGTCTAGCGGGAGTCTCTACGAGCAGTACTCC.

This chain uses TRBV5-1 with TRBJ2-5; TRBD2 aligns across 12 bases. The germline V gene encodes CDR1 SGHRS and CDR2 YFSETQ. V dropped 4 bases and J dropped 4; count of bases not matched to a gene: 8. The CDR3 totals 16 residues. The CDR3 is CASSPGLAGRGETQYF. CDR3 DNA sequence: TGCGCCAGCAGCCCTGGACTAGCGGGGCGGGGAGAGACCCAGTACTTC. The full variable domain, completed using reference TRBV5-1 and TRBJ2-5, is KAGVTQTPRYLIKTRGQQVTLSCSPISGHRSVSWYQQTPGQGLQFLFEYFSETQRNKGNFPGRFSGRQFSNSRSEMNVSTLELGDSALYLCASSPGLAGRGETQYFGPGTRLLVL.

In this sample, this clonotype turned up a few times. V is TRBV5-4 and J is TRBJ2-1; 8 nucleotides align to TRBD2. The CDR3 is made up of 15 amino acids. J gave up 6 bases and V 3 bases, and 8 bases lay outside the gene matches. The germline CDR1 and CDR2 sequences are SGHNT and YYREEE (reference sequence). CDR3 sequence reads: CASSSPAGGVNEQFF. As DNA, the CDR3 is TGTGCCAGCAGCTCTCCCGCCGGGGGGGTCAATGAGCAGTTCTTC.

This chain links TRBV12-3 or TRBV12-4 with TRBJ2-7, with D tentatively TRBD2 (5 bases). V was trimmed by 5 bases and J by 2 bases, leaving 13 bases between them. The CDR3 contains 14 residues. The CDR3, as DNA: TGTGCCAGCAGTCCCGGGATCCCAACCTACGAGCAGTACTTC. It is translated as CASSPGIPTYEQYF.

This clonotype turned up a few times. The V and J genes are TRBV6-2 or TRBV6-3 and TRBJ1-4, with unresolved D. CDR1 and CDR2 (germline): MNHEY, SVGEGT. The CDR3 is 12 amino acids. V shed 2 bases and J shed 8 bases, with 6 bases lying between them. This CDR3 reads CASSYAREKLFF. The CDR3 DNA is TGTGCCAGCAGTTACGCAAGGGAAAAACTGTTTTTT.

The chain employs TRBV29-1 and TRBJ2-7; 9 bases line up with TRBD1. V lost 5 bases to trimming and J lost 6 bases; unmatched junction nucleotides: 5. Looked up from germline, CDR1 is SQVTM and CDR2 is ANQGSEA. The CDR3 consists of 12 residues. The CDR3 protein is CSVLQGASEQYF. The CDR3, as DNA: TGCAGCGTTTTACAGGGGGCAAGCGAGCAGTACTTC.

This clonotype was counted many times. This chain's CDR3 is CATSDLKSPWEGRNEQFF. In DNA form, the CDR3 reads TGTGCCACCAGTGATTTGAAATCCCCGTGGGAGGGCCGCAATGAGCAGTTCTTC. The chain joins TRBV24-1 to TRBJ2-1; TRBD2 matches at 7 bases. Germline V lookup: CDR1 KGHDR, CDR2 SFDVKD. The V segment lost 0 bases and the J segment 6 bases; nucleotides outside the gene matches: 13. The CDR3 totals 18 residues.

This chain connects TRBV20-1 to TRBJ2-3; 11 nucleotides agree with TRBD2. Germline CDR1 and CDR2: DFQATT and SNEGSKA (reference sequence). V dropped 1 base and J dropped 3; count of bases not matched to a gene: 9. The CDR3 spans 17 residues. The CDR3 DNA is TGCAGTGCTAGAGGGGGGGAGACTAGCGGGGCGACAGATACGCAGTATTTT. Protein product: CSARGGETSGATDTQYF.

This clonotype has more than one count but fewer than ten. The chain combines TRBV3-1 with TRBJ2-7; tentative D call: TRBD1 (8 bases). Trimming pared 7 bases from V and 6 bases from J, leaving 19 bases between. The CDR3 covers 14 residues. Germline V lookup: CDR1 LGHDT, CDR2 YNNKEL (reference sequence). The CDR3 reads CASNSENRGGEQYF. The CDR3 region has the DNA TGTGCCAGCAATTCCGAGAACAGGGGGGGCGAGCAGTACTTC.

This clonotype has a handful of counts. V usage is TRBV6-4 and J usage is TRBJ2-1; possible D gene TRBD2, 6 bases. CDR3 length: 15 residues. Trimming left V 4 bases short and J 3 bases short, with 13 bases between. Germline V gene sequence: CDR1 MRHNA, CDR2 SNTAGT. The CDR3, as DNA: TGTGCCAGCAGTGTCGGATGGGGAGGCTACAATGAGCAGTTCTTC. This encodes CASSVGWGGYNEQFF.

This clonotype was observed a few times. Here the CDR3 DNA reads TGTGCCAGCAGAGCGGCAGGGGGCAGGGATACGCAGTATTTT. Its protein product is CASRAAGGRDTQYF. The V call is TRBV25-1, the J call TRBJ2-3, with 8 positions matching TRBD1. V gave up 6 bases and J gave up 6 bases; unmatched junction bases: 8. Germline assignment: CDR1 MGHDK and CDR2 SYGVNS. The CDR3 length is 14 residues.

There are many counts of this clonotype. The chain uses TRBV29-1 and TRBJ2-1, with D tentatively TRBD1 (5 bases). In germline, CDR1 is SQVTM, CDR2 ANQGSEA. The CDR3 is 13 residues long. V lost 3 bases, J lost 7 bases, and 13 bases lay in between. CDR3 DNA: TGCAGCGTTGAGGCACAGGTGGTGAATGAGCAGTTCTTC. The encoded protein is CSVEAQVVNEQFF.

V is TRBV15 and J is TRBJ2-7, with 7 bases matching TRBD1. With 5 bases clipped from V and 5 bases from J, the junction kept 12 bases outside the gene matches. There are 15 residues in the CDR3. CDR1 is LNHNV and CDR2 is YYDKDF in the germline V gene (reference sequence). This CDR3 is CATSGRQGYSHEQYF. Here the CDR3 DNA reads TGTGCCACCAGCGGTAGACAGGGTTATTCCCACGAGCAGTACTTC.

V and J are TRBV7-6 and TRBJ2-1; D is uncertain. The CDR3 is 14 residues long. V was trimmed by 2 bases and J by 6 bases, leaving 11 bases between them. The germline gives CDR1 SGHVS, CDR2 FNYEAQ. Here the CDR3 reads CASSLIWGSNEQFF. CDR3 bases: TGTGCCAGCAGCTTAATTTGGGGTTCCAATGAGCAGTTCTTC.

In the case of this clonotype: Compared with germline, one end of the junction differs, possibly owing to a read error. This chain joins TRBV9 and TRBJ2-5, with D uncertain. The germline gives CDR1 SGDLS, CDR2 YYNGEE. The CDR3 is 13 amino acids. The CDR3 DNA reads TGTGCCAGCAGCGTAGGGGCCCAAGGGACCCAGTACTTC. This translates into CASSVGAQGTQYF.

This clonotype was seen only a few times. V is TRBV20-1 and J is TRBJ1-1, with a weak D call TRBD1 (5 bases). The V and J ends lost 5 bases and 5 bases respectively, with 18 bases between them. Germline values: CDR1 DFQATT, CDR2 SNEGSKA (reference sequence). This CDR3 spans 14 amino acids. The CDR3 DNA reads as TGCAGTGCTGTGGGGGAGGGATCGAAGACTGAAGCTTTCTTT. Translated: CSAVGEGSKTEAFF.

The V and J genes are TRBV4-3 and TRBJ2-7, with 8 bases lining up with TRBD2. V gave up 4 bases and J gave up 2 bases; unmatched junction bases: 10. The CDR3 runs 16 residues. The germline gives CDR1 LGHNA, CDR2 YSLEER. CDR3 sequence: CASSPSYSGTPYEQYF. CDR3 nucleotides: TGCGCCAGCAGCCCGAGCTATAGCGGGACGCCCTACGAGCAGTACTTC.

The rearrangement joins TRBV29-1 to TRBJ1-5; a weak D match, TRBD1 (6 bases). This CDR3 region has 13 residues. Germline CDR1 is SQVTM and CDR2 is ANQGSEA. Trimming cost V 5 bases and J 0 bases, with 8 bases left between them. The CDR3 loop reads CSVQTGSNQPQHF. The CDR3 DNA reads TGCAGCGTTCAGACAGGTAGCAATCAGCCCCAGCATTTT.

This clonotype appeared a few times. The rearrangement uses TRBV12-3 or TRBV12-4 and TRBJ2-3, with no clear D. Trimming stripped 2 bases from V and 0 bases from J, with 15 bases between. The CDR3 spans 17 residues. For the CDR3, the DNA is TGTGCCAGCAGTTTATCAAACTCAGAGAGAAGCACAGATACGCAGTATTTT. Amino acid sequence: CASSLSNSERSTDTQYF.

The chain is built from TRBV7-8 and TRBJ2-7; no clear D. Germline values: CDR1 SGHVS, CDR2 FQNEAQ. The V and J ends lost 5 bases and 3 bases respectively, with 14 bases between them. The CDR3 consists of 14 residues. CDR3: CASSAHLGLYEQYF. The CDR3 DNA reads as TGTGCCAGCAGCGCACACTTAGGCCTCTACGAGCAGTACTTC.

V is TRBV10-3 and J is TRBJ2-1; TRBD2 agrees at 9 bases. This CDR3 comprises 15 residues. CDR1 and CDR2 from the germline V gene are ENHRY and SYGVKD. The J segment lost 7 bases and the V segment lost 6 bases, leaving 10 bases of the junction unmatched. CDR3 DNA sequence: TGTGCCATCAGAGGTGGCGGGAGGGGAAAAAATGAGCAGTTCTTC. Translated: CAIRGGGRGKNEQFF.

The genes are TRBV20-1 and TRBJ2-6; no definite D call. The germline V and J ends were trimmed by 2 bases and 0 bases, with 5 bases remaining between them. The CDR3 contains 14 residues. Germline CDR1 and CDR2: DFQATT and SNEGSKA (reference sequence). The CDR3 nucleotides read TGCAGTGCTAGACAGATCTCTGGGGCCAACGTCCTGACTTTC. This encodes CSARQISGANVLTF.

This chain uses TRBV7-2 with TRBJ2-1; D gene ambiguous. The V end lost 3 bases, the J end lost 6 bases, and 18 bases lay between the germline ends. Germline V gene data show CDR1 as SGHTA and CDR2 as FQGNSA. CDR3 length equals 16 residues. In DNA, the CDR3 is TGTGCCAGCAGCTTTAGAGCGATCCATGGCCTCAATGAGCAGTTCTTC. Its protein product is CASSFRAIHGLNEQFF. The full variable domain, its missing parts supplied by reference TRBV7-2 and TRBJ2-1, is GAGVSQSPSNKVTEKGKDVELRCDPISGHTALYWYRQSLGQGLEFLIYFQGNSAPDKSGLPSDRFSAERTGGSVSTLTIQRTQQEDSAVYLCASSFRAIHGLNEQFFGPGTRLTVL.

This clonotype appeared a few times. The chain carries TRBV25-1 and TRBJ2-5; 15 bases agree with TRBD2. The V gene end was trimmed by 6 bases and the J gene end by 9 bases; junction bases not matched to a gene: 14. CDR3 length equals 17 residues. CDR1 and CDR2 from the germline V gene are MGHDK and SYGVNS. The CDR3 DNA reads TGTGCCAGCAGCCAATCCGGGACTAGCGGGGGGAGGATGGCCCAGTACTTC. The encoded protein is CASSQSGTSGGRMAQYF.

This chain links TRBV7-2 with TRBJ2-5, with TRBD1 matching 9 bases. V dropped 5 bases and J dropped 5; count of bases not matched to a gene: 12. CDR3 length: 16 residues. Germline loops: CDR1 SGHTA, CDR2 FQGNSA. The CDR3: CASSGGRTGVGETQYF. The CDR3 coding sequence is TGTGCCAGCAGCGGGGGCAGGACAGGGGTCGGGGAGACCCAGTACTTC.

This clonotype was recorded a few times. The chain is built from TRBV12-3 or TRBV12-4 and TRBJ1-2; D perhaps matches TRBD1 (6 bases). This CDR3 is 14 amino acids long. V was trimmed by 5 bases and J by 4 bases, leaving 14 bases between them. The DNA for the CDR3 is TGTGCCAGCAGTCCAGACAGGAGACCCTATGGCTACACCTTC. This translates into CASSPDRRPYGYTF.

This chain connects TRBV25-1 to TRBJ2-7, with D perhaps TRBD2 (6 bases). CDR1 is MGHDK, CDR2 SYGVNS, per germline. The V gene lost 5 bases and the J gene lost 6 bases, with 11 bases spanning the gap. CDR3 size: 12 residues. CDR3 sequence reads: CASSPLGSEQYF. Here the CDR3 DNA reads TGTGCCAGCAGTCCCCTCGGGAGCGAGCAGTACTTC.

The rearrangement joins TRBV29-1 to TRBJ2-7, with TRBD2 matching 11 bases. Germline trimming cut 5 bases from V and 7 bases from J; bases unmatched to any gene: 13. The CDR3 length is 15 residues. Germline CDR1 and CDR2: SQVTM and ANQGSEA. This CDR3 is CSVRQKLAGAREQYF. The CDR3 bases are TGCAGCGTTCGGCAAAAACTAGCGGGAGCCAGGGAGCAGTACTTC.